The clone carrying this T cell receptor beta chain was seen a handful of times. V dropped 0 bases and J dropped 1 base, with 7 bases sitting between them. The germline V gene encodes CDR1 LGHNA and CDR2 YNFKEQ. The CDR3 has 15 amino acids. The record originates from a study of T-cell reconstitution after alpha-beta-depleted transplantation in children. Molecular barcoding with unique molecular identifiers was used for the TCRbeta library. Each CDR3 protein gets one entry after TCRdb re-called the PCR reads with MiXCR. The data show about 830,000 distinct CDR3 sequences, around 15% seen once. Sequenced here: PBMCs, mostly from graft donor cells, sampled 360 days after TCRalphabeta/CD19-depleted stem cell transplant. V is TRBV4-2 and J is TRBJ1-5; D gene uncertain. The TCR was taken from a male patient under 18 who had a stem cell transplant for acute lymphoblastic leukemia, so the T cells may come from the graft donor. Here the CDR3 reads CASSQDLESNQPQHF. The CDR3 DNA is TGTGCCAGCAGCCAAGATTTGGAGAGCAATCAGCCCCAGCATTTT.